This record covers a single TCR beta chain. The antigen is not known. Researchers ran the assay at a deep level. Libraries were prepared by immunoSEQ multiplex PCR; TCRdb keeps only in-frame clonotypes and omits some of them. The repertoire holds some 2,000,000 clones, roughly 95% seen once, with roughly 0.13% in the top ten. The donor population consisted of healthy HIV-negative adults with no recent acute infections or vaccinations. This sample was included in a study of shared clonotypes between healthy human individuals. Study-wide points: Non-shared clonotypes were found to have lower generation probabilities than the clonotypes that were shared by all four of the sorted-subset donors.

Trimming removed 0 bases from V and 0 bases from J, with 13 bases in between. There are 16 residues in the CDR3. The germline V gene has CDR1 SGHRS and CDR2 YFSETQ. Sequencing input: naive CD4+ T cells sorted from blood. Regarding subset: CD45RA+ positively selected. The gene calls are TRBV5-1 and TRBJ2-7; no clear D gene. The clonotype originates from a man aged 18 to 30 in good health. The CDR3 nucleotides read TGCGCCAGCAGCTTGGCTGTTAGCTCAAGCTCCTACGAGCAGTACTTC. It translates to CASSLAVSSSSYEQYF.